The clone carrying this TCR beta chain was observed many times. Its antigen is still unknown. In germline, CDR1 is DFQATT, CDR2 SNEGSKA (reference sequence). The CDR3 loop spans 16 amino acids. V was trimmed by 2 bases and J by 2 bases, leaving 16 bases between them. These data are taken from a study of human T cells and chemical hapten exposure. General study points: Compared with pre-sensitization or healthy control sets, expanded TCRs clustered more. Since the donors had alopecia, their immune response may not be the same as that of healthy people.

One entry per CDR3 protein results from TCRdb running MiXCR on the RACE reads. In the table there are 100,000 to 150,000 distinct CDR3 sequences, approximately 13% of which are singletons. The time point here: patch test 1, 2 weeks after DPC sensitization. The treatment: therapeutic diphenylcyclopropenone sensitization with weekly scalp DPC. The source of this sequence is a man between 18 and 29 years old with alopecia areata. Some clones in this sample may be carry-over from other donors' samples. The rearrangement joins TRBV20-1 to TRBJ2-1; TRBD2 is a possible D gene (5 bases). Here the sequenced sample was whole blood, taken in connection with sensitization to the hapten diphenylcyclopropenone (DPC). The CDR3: CSARSDSFEAYNEQFF. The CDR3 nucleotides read TGCAGTGCTAGATCGGACTCCTTTGAAGCCTACAATGAGCAGTTCTTC.